The 7 T cell receptor beta chains in this list originate from one sample, sequenced in a study of blood T cell repertoires in COVID-19. Here immunoSEQ multiplex PCR was the method, and the copy in TCRdb shows in-frame clones only, minus some. The repertoire includes 190,000 or so clones, 81% of them detected once, and roughly 8.7% sits in the top ten. The sample comprised PBMCs or T cells enriched from blood (not recorded which). Source of these receptors: a man in his forties or fifties who had recovered from COVID-19.

The chain carries TRBV12-3 or TRBV12-4 and TRBJ1-2; D remains unclear. The CDR3 has 12 residues. Trimming took off 3 bases at V and 5 bases at J, with 7 bases between the two ends. Here the CDR3 reads CASSLAQYGYTF. For the CDR3, the DNA is TGTGCCAGCAGTTTGGCTCAATATGGCTACACCTTC.

This chain links TRBV29-1 with TRBJ1-3; D may be TRBD1 (5 bases). The V gene's germline CDR1 is SQVTM and CDR2 ANQGSEA. V shed 6 bases and J shed 5 bases, with 11 bases lying between them. This CDR3 region has 12 residues. The chain's CDR3 is CSVGRDRNTIYF. CDR3 sequence (DNA): TGCAGCGTCGGCAGGGATCGAAACACCATATATTTT.

This chain links TRBV19 with TRBJ1-5; D is undetermined. Germline CDR1 and CDR2: LNHDA and SQIVND (reference sequence). The V end was cut by 7 bases, the J end by 2 bases, with 12 bases between. The CDR3 is 14 residues long. The CDR3 sequence is CASTPMSGNQPQHF. For the CDR3, the DNA is TGTGCCAGTACCCCGATGTCAGGCAATCAGCCCCAGCATTTT.

This chain uses TRBV7-9 with TRBJ2-1; tentatively, D is TRBD1 (6 bases). Per the germline V gene, CDR1 is SEHNR and CDR2 is FQNEAQ (reference sequence). The CDR3 loop spans 15 amino acids. Trimming took off 5 bases at V and 6 bases at J, with 17 bases between the two ends. The DNA of the CDR3 is TGTGCCAGCAGCGCTGGACAGACGTTCTCCAATGAGCAGTTCTTC. Translation: CASSAGQTFSNEQFF.

This sequence joins TRBV2 and TRBJ1-2, with a possible D match to TRBD1 (5 bases). The CDR3 has 14 amino acids. V lost 4 bases, J lost 2 bases, and 11 bases lay in between. Germline V gene sequence: CDR1 SNHLY, CDR2 FYNNEI. The CDR3 sequence: CASSGRDFNYGYTF. The CDR3 coding sequence is TGTGCCAGCAGTGGAAGGGACTTCAACTATGGCTACACCTTC. The variable domain in full, with the rest retrieved from reference TRBV2 and TRBJ1-2, is EPEVTQTPSHQVTQMGQEVILRCVPISNHLYFYWYRQILGQKVEFLVSFYNNEISEKSEIFDDQFSVERPDGSNFTLKIRSTKLEDSAMYFCASSGRDFNYGYTFGSGTRLTVV.

The chain has TRBV4-1 and TRBJ1-5; 7 bases are a match to TRBD1. CDR1 and CDR2 from the germline V gene are MGHRA and YSYEKL. The CDR3 totals 15 residues. V lost 1 base to trimming and J lost 7 bases; unmatched junction nucleotides: 7. CDR3 residues: CASSQVLGGGQPQHF. CDR3 coding DNA: TGCGCCAGCAGCCAAGTGTTAGGGGGCGGACAGCCCCAGCATTTT.

This clone was seen only once. The gene calls are TRBV7-9 and TRBJ1-3, with D possibly being TRBD1 (6 bases). V gave up 5 bases and J gave up 0 bases, with 23 bases separating them. CDR3 size: 19 residues. CDR1 is SEHNR, CDR2 FQNEAQ, per germline (reference sequence). CDR3 nucleotides: TGTGCCAGCAGCCCCTTCGGCATAGAAACAGGGAGCTCTGGAAACACCATATATTTT. It yields the protein CASSPFGIETGSSGNTIYF.